Here is one TCR beta chain with its context. The antigen it recognizes is unknown. Base qualities are not at hand, and no much larger clone is one base apart. These data originate in a study of blood T cell repertoires in COVID-19 (dated by TCRdb to about 2020). General notes on the study: Samples from collaborators originated in the United States, Italy and Spain and spanned both the acute and convalescent phases of COVID-19. The samples were drawn from two sources: the first 160 participants of the ongoing ImmuneRACE study, and 1,000 to 1,500 subjects contributed by 6 global collaborators. The material from the prospective study consisted of cDNA or gDNA derived from T cells, B-cell-depleted T cells, or PBMCs. The repertoires were released in a freely available public database intended as a resource for research on the immune response to SARS-CoV-2. Where available, HLA class I and class II types were taken from metadata supplied by the sample provider and were not determined by assay-based typing. Sample metadata almost always included a de-identified subject ID, COVID-19 status, age in years and sex. Subjects who had been exposed to COVID-19, were actively infected with it, or had recovered from it provided the deeply sampled blood TCRbeta repertoires that made up the dataset. Study-wide conclusions, independent of this receptor: How much clinical and demographic metadata was included differed by source and by participant, and the metadata was provided uncurated.

From its cysteine to its phenylalanine, the CDR3 spans 13 amino acids. Of the read, only the CDR3 DNA is kept; its 39 bases are in frame from base 1. Trimming removed 6 bases from V and 5 bases from J; the gene matches leave 6 bases unexplained. CDR1 and CDR2 are read off the germline V gene (reference sequence) as LNHDA and SQIVND. TCRbeta CDR3 regions were amplified from genomic DNA using the immunoSEQ Assay, a bias-controlled multiplex PCR. The paper's processing steps were these. Nucleated cell counts per sample were estimated from amplification of reference gene primers within the assay. To quantify the absolute abundance of each unique TCRbeta CDR3 rearrangement, sequence reads were collapsed and filtered. For each sample, productive Simpson clonality was calculated as the square root of Simpson's diversity index across productive rearrangements. In its TCRdb copy, this immuneACCESS table keeps in-frame sequences only and misses some clones. Where compared with another copy, unresolved V genes explain less than half of these, and the others have no known cause. V, J and clone size derive from that table, while D and trimming were established from the DNA sequence. Recorded for this sample are roughly 330,000 clones; more than 75% of them occurred a single time. 4% of the sample rests with the top ten.

Whole blood was collected in K2EDTA tubes by collaborating institutions according to the institutions' own protocols. For TCRbeta analysis, collaborator samples were shipped as frozen whole blood, as isolated PBMCs, or as DNA extracted from either sample type. This TCR derives from a woman aged 50 to 60 with active or convalescent COVID-19. Input material: peripheral blood. The V and J segments used are TRBV19 and TRBJ2-5; 7 of the junction bases match TRBD1. The DNA is as follows: TGTGCCAGTAGCCTAGGGGGCGCGGAGACCCAGTACTTC. Translation gives CASSLGGAETQYF.